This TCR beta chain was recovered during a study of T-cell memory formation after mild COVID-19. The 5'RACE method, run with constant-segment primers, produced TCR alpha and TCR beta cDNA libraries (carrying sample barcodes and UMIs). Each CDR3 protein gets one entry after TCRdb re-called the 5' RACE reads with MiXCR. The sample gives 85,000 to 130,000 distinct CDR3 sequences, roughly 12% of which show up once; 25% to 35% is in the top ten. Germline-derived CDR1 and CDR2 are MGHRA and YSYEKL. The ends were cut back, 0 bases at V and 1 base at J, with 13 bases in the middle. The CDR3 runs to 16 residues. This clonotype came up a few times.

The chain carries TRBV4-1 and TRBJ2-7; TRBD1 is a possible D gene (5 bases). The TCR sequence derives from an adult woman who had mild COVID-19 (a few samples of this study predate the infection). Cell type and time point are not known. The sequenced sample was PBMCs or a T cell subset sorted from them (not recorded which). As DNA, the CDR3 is TGCGCCAGCAGCCAAGATGAGGCAGGGTTGTCCTACGAGCAGTACTTC. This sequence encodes CASSQDEAGLSYEQYF.